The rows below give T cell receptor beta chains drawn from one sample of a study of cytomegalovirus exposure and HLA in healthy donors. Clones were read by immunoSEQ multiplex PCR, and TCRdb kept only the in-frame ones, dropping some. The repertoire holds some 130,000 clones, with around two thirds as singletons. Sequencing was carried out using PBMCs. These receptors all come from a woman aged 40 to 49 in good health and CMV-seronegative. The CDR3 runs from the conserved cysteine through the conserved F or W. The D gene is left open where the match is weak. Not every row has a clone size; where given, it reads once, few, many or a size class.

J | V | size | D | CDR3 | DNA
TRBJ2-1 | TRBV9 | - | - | CASSVSVRHEQFF | TGTGCCAGCAGCGTAAGCGTACGGCATGAGCAGTTCTTC
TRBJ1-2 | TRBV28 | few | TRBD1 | CASSPVGTGVNYGYTF | TGTGCCAGCAGTCCCGTCGGGACAGGGGTCAACTATGGCTACACCTTC
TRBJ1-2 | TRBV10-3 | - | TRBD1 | CAISRSGQGISGYTF | TGTGCCATCAGTAGATCTGGACAGGGGATAAGCGGCTACACCTTC
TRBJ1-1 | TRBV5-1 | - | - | CASRTATLNTEAFF | TGCGCCAGCAGAACAGCAACCCTGAACACTGAAGCTTTCTTT
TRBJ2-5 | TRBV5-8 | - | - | CASLAMGAVEETQYF | TGTGCCAGCCTCGCTATGGGGGCTGTAGAAGAGACCCAGTACTTC
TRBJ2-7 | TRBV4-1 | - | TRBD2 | CASSQSGGRDEQYF | TGCGCCAGCAGCCAATCGGGGGGGCGAGACGAGCAGTACTTC
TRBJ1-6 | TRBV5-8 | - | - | CASSLGGGEYSPLHF | TGTGCCAGCAGCTTGGGCGGGGGCGAATATTCACCCCTCCACTTT
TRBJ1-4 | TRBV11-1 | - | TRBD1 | CASSSTGTGIEKLFF | TGTGCCAGCAGCTCTACAGGGACAGGAATTGAAAAACTGTTTTTT
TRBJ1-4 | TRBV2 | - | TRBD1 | CATVLDRINEKLFF | TGTGCCACGGTGTTGGACAGGATAAATGAAAAACTGTTTTTT
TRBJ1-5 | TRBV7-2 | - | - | CASSSDSFSNQPQHF | TGTGCCAGCAGCTCGGACAGTTTTAGCAATCAGCCCCAGCATTTT
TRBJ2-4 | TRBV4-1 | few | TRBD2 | CASSQEGLAGGRQHQYF | TGCGCCAGCAGCCAAGAGGGACTAGCGGGGGGGCGTCAACACCAGTACTTC
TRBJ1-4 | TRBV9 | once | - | CASSAPYRDGNEKLFF | TGTGCCAGCAGCGCCCCATACAGGGATGGGAATGAAAAACTGTTTTTT
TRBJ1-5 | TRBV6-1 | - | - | CASSEVRGGGVNQPQHF | TGTGCCAGCAGCGAAGTTAGGGGAGGGGGGGTCAATCAGCCCCAGCATTTT
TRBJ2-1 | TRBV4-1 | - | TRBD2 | CASSQAIGGGKNNEQFF | TGCGCCAGCAGCCAGGCGATCGGGGGGGGGAAAAATAATGAGCAGTTCTTC
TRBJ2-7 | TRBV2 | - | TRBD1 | CASRPGQGAIYEQYF | TGTGCCAGCAGGCCCGGACAGGGGGCGATCTACGAGCAGTACTTC
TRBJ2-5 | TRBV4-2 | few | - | CASSPEALRQETQYF | TGTGCCAGCAGCCCAGAGGCCCTGAGGCAAGAGACCCAGTACTTC
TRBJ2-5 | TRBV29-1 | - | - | CSASTGNMAEQYF | TGCAGCGCGAGTACAGGAAATATGGCAGAGCAGTACTTC
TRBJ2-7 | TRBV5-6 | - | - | CASSLARTPEVYEQYF | TGTGCCAGCAGCCTGGCTAGGACGCCGGAGGTCTACGAGCAGTACTTC
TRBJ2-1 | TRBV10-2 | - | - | CASSEPRRGGHEQFF | TGCGCCAGCAGTGAGCCACGAAGGGGGGGCCATGAGCAGTTCTTC
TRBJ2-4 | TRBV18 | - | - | CASSPREGRSSIQYF | TGTGCCAGCTCACCACGCGAGGGAAGAAGCAGCATTCAGTACTTC
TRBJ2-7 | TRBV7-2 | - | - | CASSKNSLSYEQYF | TGTGCCAGCAGCAAAAATAGTTTATCCTACGAGCAGTACTTC
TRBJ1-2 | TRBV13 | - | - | CASSTNRYDGYTF | TGTGCCAGCAGCACGAACAGGTACGATGGCTACACCTTC
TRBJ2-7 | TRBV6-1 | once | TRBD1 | CAGGDRARYEQYF | TGTGCCGGCGGAGACAGGGCTCGGTACGAGCAGTACTTC
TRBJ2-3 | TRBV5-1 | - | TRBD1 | CASSFRDRALEGDTQYF | TGCGCCAGCAGCTTCCGGGACAGGGCCTTGGAAGGAGATACGCAGTATTTT
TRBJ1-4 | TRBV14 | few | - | CASSQFGGVNEKLFF | TGTGCCAGCAGCCAATTCGGGGGAGTTAATGAAAAACTGTTTTTT
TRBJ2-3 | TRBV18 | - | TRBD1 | CASSPTGLGTDTQYF | TGTGCCAGCTCACCGACAGGGCTAGGCACAGATACGCAGTATTTT
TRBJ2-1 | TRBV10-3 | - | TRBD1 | CAISQRTGLDNEQFF | TGTGCCATCAGTCAAAGGACAGGGTTGGATAATGAGCAGTTCTTC
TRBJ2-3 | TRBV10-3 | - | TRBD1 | CAISEGDRGTDTQYF | TGTGCCATCAGTGAGGGGGACAGGGGCACAGATACGCAGTATTTT
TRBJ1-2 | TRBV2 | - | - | CASRPAGGYTF | TGTGCCAGCAGGCCGGCGGGTGGCTACACCTTC
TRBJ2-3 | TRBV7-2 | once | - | CASSPTFRDTQYF | TGTGCCAGCAGCCCGACATTTAGAGATACGCAGTATTTT
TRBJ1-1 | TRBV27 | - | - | CASSDQVNTEAFF | TGTGCCAGCAGTGATCAGGTTAACACTGAAGCTTTCTTT
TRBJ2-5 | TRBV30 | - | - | CAWRLGETQYF | TGTGCCTGGAGGCTCGGGGAGACCCAGTACTTC
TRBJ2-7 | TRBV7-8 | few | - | CASSLERTALQDF | TGTGCCAGCAGCTTAGAACGGACAGCCCTCCAGGATTTC
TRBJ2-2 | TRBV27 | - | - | CASSLAQGYHGELFF | TGTGCCAGCAGTTTAGCCCAGGGGTATCACGGGGAGCTGTTTTTT
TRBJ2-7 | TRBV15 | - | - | CATSRDGHGTYEQYF | TGTGCCACCAGCAGAGATGGACATGGGACCTACGAGCAGTACTTC
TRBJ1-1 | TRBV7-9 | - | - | CASSYPTQNTEAFF | TGTGCCAGCAGCTACCCCACACAGAACACTGAAGCTTTCTTT
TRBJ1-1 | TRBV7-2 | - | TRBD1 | CASRSGGRYTEAFF | TGTGCCAGCAGATCAGGGGGCAGGTACACTGAAGCTTTCTTT
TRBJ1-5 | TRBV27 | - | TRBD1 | CASSPPDRVGGPQHF | TGTGCCAGCAGTCCACCGGACAGGGTAGGGGGGCCCCAGCATTTT
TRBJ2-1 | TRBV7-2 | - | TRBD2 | CASSLTSGSNEQFF | TGTGCCAGCAGCCTGACTAGCGGGTCTAATGAGCAGTTCTTC
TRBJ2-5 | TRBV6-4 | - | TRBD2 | CASSAGGGETQYF | TGTGCCAGCAGTGCCGGGGGGGGAGAGACCCAGTACTTC
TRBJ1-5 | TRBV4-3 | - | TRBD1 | CASSQEGKGGVGNQPQHF | TGCGCCAGCAGCCAAGAGGGAAAAGGGGGCGTTGGCAATCAGCCCCAGCATTTT
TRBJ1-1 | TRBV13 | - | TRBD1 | CASSWRQGGDEAFF | TGTGCCAGCAGCTGGAGACAGGGCGGTGATGAAGCTTTCTTT
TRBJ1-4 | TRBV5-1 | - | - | CASSVAGTNEKLFF | TGCGCCAGCAGCGTCGCGGGGACTAATGAAAAACTGTTTTTT
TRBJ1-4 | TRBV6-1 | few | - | CASSEMRSWEKLFF | TGTGCCAGCAGTGAAATGAGGTCTTGGGAAAAACTGTTTTTT